These 25 T cell receptor beta chains share one sample of origin, sequenced in a study of beta chain features in type 1 diabetes. For these receptors, no antigen is known. The sequenced template was cDNA made from the entire isolated RNA. Clones were read by immunoSEQ multiplex PCR, and TCRdb kept only the in-frame ones, dropping some. The sample records about 740,000 clones, roughly an eighth being singletons. Notes on the study in general: Researchers report that Type 1 diabetes patients had moderately but significantly shorter TCRB CDR3s across all four CD4+ subsets.

Source material: naive CD4+ T cells from blood. These receptor sequences come from a man aged 18 to 29 with type 1 diabetes.

The rearrangement links TRBV27 to TRBJ1-2, with D perhaps matching TRBD1 (5 bases). CDR1 is MNHEY, CDR2 SMNVEV, per germline (reference sequence). This CDR3 spans 16 amino acids. The ends were cut back, 3 bases at V and 2 bases at J, with 16 bases in the middle. The CDR3 DNA reads TGTGCCAGCAGTTTTCTAGTTGAAGGGGCCAACTATGGCTACACCTTC. Protein: CASSFLVEGANYGYTF.

The chain uses TRBV27 and TRBJ2-1, with D perhaps matching TRBD1 or TRBD2 (5 bases each). Per the germline V gene, CDR1 is MNHEY and CDR2 is SMNVEV (reference sequence). Trimming cost V 6 bases and J 7 bases, with 16 bases left between them. CDR3 size: 14 residues. The CDR3 is CASSRDGGWNEQFF. The DNA of the CDR3 is TGTGCCAGCAGCCGGGACGGCGGGTGGAATGAGCAGTTCTTC.

The V gene is TRBV30, the J gene TRBJ1-3; no firm D call. This CDR3 is 15 amino acids long. V gave up 0 bases and J gave up 0 bases, with 9 bases separating them. The germline CDR1 and CDR2 sequences are GTSNPN and SVGIG (reference sequence). Here the CDR3 DNA reads TGTGCCTGGAGTGTACGGGGAGTCTCTGGAAACACCATATATTTT. Its translation: CAWSVRGVSGNTIYF.

This clone came up a few times. The V and J genes are TRBV18 and TRBJ1-6; D remains unclear. The germline V gene has CDR1 KGHSH and CDR2 LQKENI. The CDR3 runs 15 residues. Trimming took 5 bases from V and 5 from J, leaving 13 bases between them. The CDR3 loop is CASSSESGDNSPLHF. In nucleotides, the CDR3 is TGTGCCAGCTCATCCGAGAGTGGGGATAATTCACCCCTCCACTTT.

This clone occurred a few times. The chain carries TRBV29-1 and TRBJ2-3; 9 bases line up with TRBD2. V shed 3 bases and J 2 bases; nucleotides not matched to a gene: 12. The CDR3 contains 17 residues. Germline V gene lookup returns CDR1 SQVTM and CDR2 ANQGSEA. CDR3 bases: TGCAGCGTTGAGGGACCGAGCGGGGGGCCGTCCACAGATACGCAGTATTTT. Residues: CSVEGPSGGPSTDTQYF.

CDR3 residues: CASSWTGGYPEAFF. The CDR3 DNA follows: TGTGCCAGCAGCTGGACAGGGGGCTACCCTGAAGCTTTCTTT. V and J are TRBV5-8 and TRBJ1-1; TRBD1 agrees at 11 bases. Germline values: CDR1 SGHTS, CDR2 YDEGEE. V was pared by 3 bases and J by 6 bases, with 4 bases of the junction left unmatched. CDR3 size: 14 residues.

The sample holds a few counts of this clone. The CDR3 loop reads CASSGSGYPYNEQFF. The CDR3 nucleotides read TGTGCCAGCAGTGGGTCAGGGTACCCCTACAATGAGCAGTTCTTC. The V and J genes are TRBV25-1 and TRBJ2-1; weak D call: TRBD1 (5 bases). Germline V gene sequence: CDR1 MGHDK, CDR2 SYGVNS. The V gene lost 4 bases and the J gene lost 2 bases, with 12 bases spanning the gap. The CDR3 spans 15 residues.

V is TRBV25-1 and J is TRBJ2-7; D may be TRBD1 (6 bases). The CDR3 sequence is 16 residues long. V lost 1 base and J lost 5, with 18 bases in between. CDR1 is MGHDK, CDR2 SYGVNS, per germline. In nucleotides, the CDR3 is TGTGCCAGCAGTGAATCTTCCAAGGGGGTTGTTGACGAGCAGTACTTC. It yields the protein CASSESSKGVVDEQYF.

This clone was recorded a few times. The chain carries TRBV6-5 and TRBJ1-1; no reliable D call. V lost 2 bases to trimming and J lost 2 bases, with 9 bases between them. The CDR3 length is 14 residues. Germline V gives CDR1 MNHEY, CDR2 SVGAGI. CDR3 nucleotides: TGTGCCAGCAGTTACGCGACTGCTAACACTGAAGCTTTCTTT. As protein: CASSYATANTEAFF.

As concerns this clone: Distinct nucleotide sequences in the sample also encode this CDR3. The chain is built from TRBV18 and TRBJ1-1; the D is unclear. Germline-derived CDR1 and CDR2 are KGHSH and LQKENI. V lost 1 base to trimming and J lost 0 bases, with 6 bases between them. The CDR3 is 14 amino acids. CDR3 in amino acids: CASSPQGVNTEAFF. CDR3 sequence (DNA): TGTGCCAGCTCACCACAGGGAGTGAACACTGAAGCTTTCTTT.

V gene TRBV5-1 combines with J gene TRBJ2-3; a weak D match, TRBD1 (6 bases). This CDR3 has 14 amino acids. Germline V gives CDR1 SGHRS, CDR2 YFSETQ. Trimming pared 5 bases from V and 1 base from J, leaving 11 bases between. The CDR3 nucleotides read TGCGCCAGCAGGAAGGGGGAAGGCACAGATACGCAGTATTTT. This encodes CASRKGEGTDTQYF.

The chain is built from TRBV30 and TRBJ2-5; no definite D call. Germline values: CDR1 GTSNPN, CDR2 SVGIG (reference sequence). There are 15 residues in the CDR3. Deletions cut 0 bases from V and 5 bases from J, with 16 bases between. Here the CDR3 reads CAWSVKGRVEETQYF. CDR3 DNA sequence: TGTGCCTGGAGTGTTAAGGGTCGGGTTGAGGAGACCCAGTACTTC.

The table lists this clone with a few counts. V and J are TRBV29-1 and TRBJ2-5; TRBD2 might be the D (7 bases). V lost 7 bases and J 1 base, leaving 13 bases between the germline ends. The germline gives CDR1 SQVTM, CDR2 ANQGSEA. The CDR3 length is 13 residues. Written as DNA, the CDR3 is TGCAGCGCCCCCCGGGGGGCCCAAGAGACCCAGTACTTC. Its protein is CSAPRGAQETQYF.

This clone was seen only once. The V call is TRBV5-4, the J call TRBJ1-1; a possible D gene is TRBD1 (5 bases). V was trimmed by 0 bases and J by 1 base, leaving 16 bases between them. From germline, CDR1 is SGHNT and CDR2 YYREEE (reference sequence). The CDR3 spans 17 residues. CDR3 nucleotides: TGTGCCAGCAGCTTGGGCCAGGGAACACGTAAGAACACTGAAGCTTTCTTT. Its protein product is CASSLGQGTRKNTEAFF.

The V call is TRBV6-5, the J call TRBJ1-2; weak D call: TRBD1 (6 bases). This CDR3 is built from 15 residues. The germline V gene has CDR1 MNHEY and CDR2 SVGAGI. Trimming shortened V by 6 bases and J by 0 bases, and 14 bases separated the two germline ends. CDR3 in amino acids: CASRLRDTTNYGYTF. Written as DNA, the CDR3 is TGTGCCAGCAGGCTCCGGGACACCACTAACTATGGCTACACCTTC.

In its sample, this clone was seen a few times. The chain combines TRBV30 with TRBJ1-4; D is uncertain. V lost 4 bases, J lost 4 bases, and 13 bases lay in between. Per germline, CDR1 GTSNPN and CDR2 SVGIG (reference sequence). There are 14 residues in the CDR3. CDR3 amino acids: CAWTRVPNNEKLFF. The CDR3 nucleotides read TGTGCCTGGACGCGCGTCCCAAATAATGAAAAACTGTTTTTT.

This clone came up a few times. This rearrangement joins TRBV11-1 to TRBJ2-7; 10 bases fit TRBD1. With 5 bases clipped from V and 5 bases from J, the junction kept 9 bases outside the gene matches. The CDR3 extends over 15 amino acids. Germline-derived CDR1 and CDR2 are SGHAT and FQDESV (reference sequence). This chain's CDR3 is CASSLSGQGNHEQYF. The CDR3 bases are TGTGCCAGCAGCCTCTCGGGACAGGGGAACCACGAGCAGTACTTC.

J is TRBJ2-3 and V is TRBV18; 9 bases match TRBD2. The CDR3 runs to 15 residues. V dropped 1 base and J dropped 5; count of bases not matched to a gene: 4. CDR1 and CDR2 from the germline V gene are KGHSH and LQKENI. The CDR3 loop is CASSPQRGAKDTQYF. The CDR3 coding sequence is TGTGCCAGCTCACCACAGCGGGGGGCGAAAGATACGCAGTATTTT.

This clone was seen a few times. The chain links TRBV6-5 to TRBJ2-7; perhaps TRBD2 as D (6 bases). This CDR3 spans 14 amino acids. Deletions cut 6 bases from V and 5 bases from J, with 17 bases between. Germline CDR1 reads MNHEY; CDR2 reads SVGAGI. DNA for the CDR3: TGTGCCAGCAGACTTCTAGCGTACGTCCACGAGCAGTACTTC. Its translation is CASRLLAYVHEQYF.

The table lists this clone with a few counts. The chain couples TRBV20-1 to TRBJ1-1; D is unclear. This CDR3 is 11 amino acids long. The germline CDR1 and CDR2 sequences are DFQATT and SNEGSKA (reference sequence). V shed 7 bases and J shed 1 base, with 7 bases lying between them. The CDR3 spells CSVDGNTEAFF. The CDR3 DNA reads TGCAGTGTTGACGGGAACACTGAAGCTTTCTTT.

The chain joins TRBV12-5 to TRBJ2-5; 10 nucleotides line up with TRBD2. V was pared by 0 bases and J by 0 bases, with 4 bases of the junction left unmatched. The CDR3 is made up of 17 amino acids. Germline V lookup: CDR1 LGHNT, CDR2 FRNRAP. In DNA, the CDR3 is TGTGCTAGTGGTTTGGTAATTAGCGGGGGGCACCAAGAGACCCAGTACTTC. It encodes CASGLVISGGHQETQYF.

This clone was picked up a small number of times. V and J are TRBV6-5 and TRBJ1-2; D possibly corresponds to TRBD1 (6 bases). This CDR3 is 14 amino acids long. Trimming left V 5 bases short and J 4 bases short, with 14 bases between. CDR1 and CDR2 from the germline V gene are MNHEY and SVGAGI. The chain's CDR3 is CASSTGQLFYGYTF. DNA of the CDR3: TGTGCCAGCAGTACGGGACAATTGTTCTATGGCTACACCTTC.

This clone has only a few counts. The V gene is TRBV28, the J gene TRBJ1-1; D call uncertain. CDR3 length equals 11 residues. The germline V gene encodes CDR1 MDHEN and CDR2 SYDVKM. V lost 3 bases and J lost 4, with 3 bases in between. The CDR3: CASSFFTEAFF. Here the CDR3 DNA reads TGTGCCAGCAGTTTCTTCACTGAAGCTTTCTTT.

This clone has just a few counts. CDR3 sequence: CATSSRQAGANVLTF. CDR3 nucleotides: TGTGCCACCAGCAGCCGGCAGGCTGGGGCCAACGTCCTGACTTTC. J is TRBJ2-6 and V is TRBV15; no firm D call. Trimming stripped 3 bases from V and 2 bases from J, with 8 bases between. Germline values: CDR1 LNHNV, CDR2 YYDKDF (reference sequence). The CDR3 consists of 15 residues.

The rearrangement links TRBV7-6 to TRBJ1-1; D might be TRBD1 (5 bases). This CDR3 contains 13 residues. Germline loops: CDR1 SGHVS, CDR2 FNYEAQ. V shed 5 bases and J shed 4 bases, with 11 bases lying between them. In DNA form, the CDR3 reads TGTGCCAGCAGCGGGGGAGAGGGCACTGAAGCTTTCTTT. It is translated as CASSGGEGTEAFF.